This record looks at one T cell receptor (beta chain) sequence and its context. Its target is not known. Libraries were prepared by immunoSEQ multiplex PCR; TCRdb keeps only in-frame clonotypes and omits some of them. The sample holds about 110,000 clones, 86% seen once. This sample is drawn from a study of T cell responses to AZD1222 COVID-19 vaccine. Study-wide results and limits: The study sampled repertoires only after the peak T cell response.

This CDR3 contains 18 residues. The V gene end was trimmed by 0 bases and the J gene end by 2 bases; junction bases not matched to a gene: 9. Per germline, CDR1 MNHNS and CDR2 SASEGT. Source: peripheral blood, taken on day 0 of AZD1222 vaccination. The chain has TRBV6-1 and TRBJ2-2; 7 positions agree with TRBD2. The clonotype originates from an adult in good health. Written as DNA, the CDR3 is TGTGCCAGCAGTGAAGCTTGGTTGGCGGGGGAAAACACCGGGGAGCTGTTTTTT. Protein product: CASSEAWLAGENTGELFF.